These 26 T cell receptor beta chains came from one sample sequenced in a study. TCRdb redid the calling of the 5' RACE reads with MiXCR, one entry per CDR3 protein. This table has more than 10,000 distinct CDR3 sequences, around 22% appearing once. Source material: naive CD4+ T cells sorted from blood. As to subset: naive CD4+ T cells, CD4+CD45RA+CD25-. All receptors come from a female donor with breast cancer.

This chain connects TRBV12-3 or TRBV12-4 to TRBJ1-1; maybe TRBD1 (5 bases). The V gene lost 0 bases and the J gene lost 5 bases, with 13 bases spanning the gap. This CDR3 is 15 amino acids long. CDR3 loop: CASSLAGGRWTEAFF. The CDR3 nucleotides are TGTGCCAGCAGTTTAGCGGGGGGAAGGTGGACTGAAGCTTTCTTT.

By share, this clonotype ranks as medium-sized. The chain joins TRBV20-1 to TRBJ2-3; D is unclear. The CDR3 sequence is 14 residues long. Between the trimmed V and J ends, which lost 0 bases and 5 bases, there was a span of 12 bases. Germline CDR1 reads DFQATT; CDR2 reads SNEGSKA (reference sequence). The CDR3 reads CSARDPYARDTQYF. The CDR3 DNA sequence: TGCAGTGCTAGAGATCCCTACGCTCGAGATACGCAGTATTTT.

This clonotype came up many times. The CDR3 DNA reads TGTGCCAGCAGCTTAGGTCTAGCGGGAGGGGAGGATGAGCAGTTCTTC. This gives the protein CASSLGLAGGEDEQFF. The rearrangement uses TRBV7-8 and TRBJ2-1; the match to TRBD2 covers 12 bases. The CDR3 has 16 residues. The trim removed 1 base at V and 8 bases at J, leaving 6 bases unmatched. Germline V CDR1 and CDR2: SGHVS, FQNEAQ.

Comments on this clonotype: Because it lacks the conserved phenylalanine or tryptophan at the end, this CDR3 is likely a read error. The CDR3 loop is CASKRAGMNTEAFY. Written as DNA, the CDR3 is TGTGCCAGCAAAAGGGCAGGAATGAACACTGAAGCTTTCTAT. The gene calls are TRBV12-3 or TRBV12-4 and TRBJ1-1; no reliable D call. The CDR3 is 14 residues long. V was trimmed by 7 bases and J by 0 bases, leaving 12 bases between them.

V is TRBV5-1 and J is TRBJ2-7, with D possibly matching TRBD1 (5 bases). The V gene's germline CDR1 is SGHRS and CDR2 YFSETQ. The CDR3 is made up of 14 amino acids. Trimming removed 4 bases from V and 4 bases from J, with 15 bases in between. Here the CDR3 reads CASSQDTNTYEQYF. In nucleotides, the CDR3 is TGCGCCAGCAGCCAGGACACGAATACTTACGAGCAGTACTTC.

This clonotype occurred a few times. The rearrangement joins TRBV20-1 to TRBJ2-3, with D perhaps matching TRBD2 (6 bases). Trimming shortened V by 0 bases and J by 0 bases, and 10 bases separated the two germline ends. The CDR3 sequence is 15 residues long. Germline-derived CDR1 and CDR2 are DFQATT and SNEGSKA (reference sequence). CDR3: CSARDRDFSTDTQYF. Written as DNA, the CDR3 is TGCAGTGCTAGAGATCGGGACTTTAGCACAGATACGCAGTATTTT.

For this clonotype: Here the CDR3 omits its conserved ending phenylalanine or tryptophan, so a read error is the likely source. This rearrangement joins TRBV6-5 to TRBJ2-7; 8 nucleotides align to TRBD1. The germline V gene encodes CDR1 MNHEY and CDR2 SVGAGI. This CDR3 comprises 14 residues. The CDR3 DNA is TGTGCCAGCTGTTACGGGACAGGATCCTACGAGCAGTACCTC. It yields the protein CASCYGTGSYEQYL.

This clonotype has ten or more counts. The chain has TRBV15 and TRBJ2-2, with no clear D. CDR3 size: 14 residues. Germline V lookup: CDR1 LNHNV, CDR2 YYDKDF (reference sequence). V lost 0 bases, J lost 4 bases, and 6 bases lay in between. This CDR3 is CATSRDLSTGELFF. CDR3 in DNA: TGTGCCACCAGCAGAGATCTCAGCACCGGGGAGCTGTTTTTT.

V usage is TRBV9 and J usage is TRBJ2-1, with TRBD2 identical over 9 bases. Germline-derived CDR1 and CDR2 are SGDLS and YYNGEE. With V trimmed by 4 bases and J by 0 bases, 5 bases remained unmatched. CDR3 length: 16 amino acids. CDR3 region: CASSTYSGSSYNEQFF. The CDR3 DNA is TGTGCCAGCAGCACCTATAGCGGGAGCTCCTACAATGAGCAGTTCTTC.

Details on this clonotype: A much bigger clone sits one base away, suggesting this may be a read error. This chain connects TRBV6-5 to TRBJ2-1; D not certain. The CDR3 runs to 16 residues. Germline assignment: CDR1 MNHEY and CDR2 SVGAGI. The V end lost 8 bases, the J end lost 4 bases, and 21 bases lay between the germline ends. The CDR3 DNA follows: TGTGCCAGCTGTATTTCCCCGGATGTCCCTTACAATGAGCAGTTCTTC. This translates into CASCISPDVPYNEQFF.

As for this clonotype: A clone one base away is much larger, so this may be a read error. This chain uses TRBV5-1 with TRBJ2-7, with D possibly matching TRBD1 (7 bases). Germline lookup yields CDR1 SGHRS and CDR2 YFSETQ. The V end lost 9 bases, the J end lost 2 bases, and 21 bases lay between the germline ends. The length of the CDR3 is 15 residues. CDR3 sequence reads: CANRGGQEGPYEQYF. In DNA, the CDR3 is TGCGCCAACAGGGGTGGACAGGAGGGCCCCTACGAGCAGTACTTC.

The chain has TRBV20-1 and TRBJ2-1, with TRBD2 matching over 13 bases. V lost 5 bases to trimming and J lost 8 bases; unmatched junction nucleotides: 6. This CDR3 contains 14 residues. Germline V lookup: CDR1 DFQATT, CDR2 SNEGSKA (reference sequence). The CDR3 protein is CSAPQLAGGYEQFF. CDR3 nucleotide sequence: TGCAGTGCTCCCCAACTAGCGGGAGGGTATGAGCAGTTCTTC.

Ten or more counts support this clonotype. V usage is TRBV20-1 and J usage is TRBJ1-5, with D hard to call. The CDR3 runs 14 residues. CDR1 DFQATT and CDR2 SNEGSKA come from the germline V gene (reference sequence). With 0 bases removed from V and 0 bases from J, the gap between germline ends came to 6 bases. The chain's CDR3 is CSAREGFSNQPQHF. CDR3 coding DNA: TGCAGTGCTAGAGAGGGCTTTAGCAATCAGCCCCAGCATTTT.

In this sample, this clonotype turned up many times. The genes are TRBV7-3 and TRBJ2-1; D gene unclear. Trimming left V 5 bases short and J 6 bases short, with 8 bases between. This CDR3 has 12 residues. From germline, CDR1 is SGHTA and CDR2 FQGTGA. CDR3 loop: CASSLDLNEQFF. The CDR3, as DNA: TGTGCCAGCAGCCTGGACCTCAATGAGCAGTTCTTC.

This clonotype was seen only a few times. The chain carries TRBV5-1 and TRBJ1-6; 11 positions agree with TRBD1. The CDR3 runs 15 residues. The germline V gene has CDR1 SGHRS and CDR2 YFSETQ. V lost 4 bases, J lost 7 bases, and 4 bases stayed unmatched. CDR3 nucleotide sequence: TGCGCCAGCAGCCTCCGGGACAGGGGGAATTCACCCCTCCACTTT. This codes for CASSLRDRGNSPLHF.

The chain uses TRBV20-1 and TRBJ2-3; 10 bases map to TRBD2. The CDR3 covers 15 residues. V was pared by 4 bases and J by 7 bases, with 11 bases of the junction left unmatched. Germline CDR1 reads DFQATT; CDR2 reads SNEGSKA (reference sequence). CDR3 sequence (DNA): TGCAGTGCTACTCCCCTAGCGGGGGTGAGCTATACGCAGTATTTT. Translating gives CSATPLAGVSYTQYF.

This clonotype came up once. The CDR3 spells CASSPPNPQGPHSAFF. DNA of the CDR3: TGTGCCAGCTCACCACCGAATCCGCAGGGGCCTCATTCAGCTTTCTTT. The V gene is TRBV18, the J gene TRBJ1-1, with D possibly being TRBD1 (6 bases). This CDR3 has 16 residues. With 0 bases removed from V and 10 bases from J, the gap between germline ends came to 21 bases. Germline-derived CDR1 and CDR2 are KGHSH and LQKENI.

Relative to its sample, this clonotype is medium-sized. V and J are TRBV5-1 and TRBJ1-1; D remains unclear. Per the germline V gene, CDR1 is SGHRS and CDR2 is YFSETQ. V dropped 0 bases and J dropped 7 bases, with 13 bases sitting between them. This CDR3 is built from 14 residues. DNA of the CDR3: TGCGCCAGCAGCTTGGCCGACGGTGATATTGAAGCTTTCTTT. As protein: CASSLADGDIEAFF.

Concerning this clonotype itself: A read error is possible here, since a much larger clone lies one base away. The CDR3 loop is CASTPNNEQFF. The CDR3 DNA reads TGTGCCAGCACCCCGAATAATGAGCAGTTCTTC. The chain has TRBV5-1 and TRBJ2-1; D gene ambiguous. The CDR3 consists of 11 residues. Germline V lookup: CDR1 SGHRS, CDR2 YFSETQ.

By share of the sample, this clonotype is medium-sized. V and J are TRBV5-1 and TRBJ2-6; D perhaps matches TRBD1 (6 bases). V was cut by 4 bases and J by 2 bases, with 19 bases left in between. The CDR3 sequence is 18 residues long. The V gene's germline CDR1 is SGHRS and CDR2 YFSETQ. Here the CDR3 DNA reads TGCGCCAGCAGCCCCCGGGAAACAGGGATTCCTGGGGCCAACGTCCTGACTTTC. Translation: CASSPRETGIPGANVLTF.

V is TRBV20-1 and J is TRBJ1-1; TRBD1 matches 9 bases. CDR1 and CDR2 from the germline V gene are DFQATT and SNEGSKA (reference sequence). J gave up 10 bases and V 7 bases, and 13 bases lay outside the gene matches. The CDR3 spans 13 residues. The CDR3 spells CSVHGTGSGVAFF. CDR3 sequence (DNA): TGCAGTGTCCACGGGACAGGGTCGGGGGTAGCTTTCTTT.

This clonotype was counted a few times. This rearrangement joins TRBV5-1 to TRBJ2-7; the D gene is possibly TRBD1 (5 bases). The V end lost 0 bases, the J end lost 4 bases, and 14 bases lay between the germline ends. The CDR3 is 15 residues long. CDR1 is SGHRS and CDR2 is YFSETQ in the germline V gene. Written as DNA, the CDR3 is TGCGCCAGCAGCTTGGTCCCAGGGCTTACATACGAGCAGTACTTC. It translates to CASSLVPGLTYEQYF.

Of note for this clonotype: A much larger clonotype is one base distant, so this may be a read error. The CDR3 DNA follows: TGTGCCAGCACCGTACTCGGGAGTGGCAATGAGCAGTTCTTC. This translates into CASTVLGSGNEQFF. J is TRBJ2-1 and V is TRBV27; D might be TRBD2 (6 bases). From germline, CDR1 is MNHEY and CDR2 SMNVEV (reference sequence). The CDR3 loop spans 14 amino acids. V was pared by 7 bases and J by 6 bases, with 16 bases between.

As to this clonotype: Compared with germline, one end of the junction differs, possibly owing to a read error. This rearrangement joins TRBV6-6 to TRBJ1-1; D is undetermined. Germline lookup yields CDR1 MNHNY and CDR2 SVGAGI (reference sequence). CDR3 length: 15 residues. As DNA, the CDR3 is TGTGCCAGCAGTTCGATTGGACTCGTTAACACTAAAGCTTTCTTT. This gives the protein CASSSIGLVNTKAFF.

As regards this clonotype: Likely a read error: the CDR3 ends without its conserved phenylalanine or tryptophan. J is TRBJ2-1 and V is TRBV5-1, with 8 bases that match TRBD2. The CDR3 loop spans 14 amino acids. Germline CDR1 is SGHRS and CDR2 is YFSETQ. The V segment lost 0 bases and the J segment 7 bases; nucleotides outside the gene matches: 3. CDR3 residues: CASSLVLAGNEQFS. CDR3 nucleotide sequence: TGCGCCAGCAGCTTGGTCCTAGCGGGTAATGAGCAGTTCTCC.

This clonotype was recorded at least ten times. The chain employs TRBV5-1 and TRBJ1-3, with a possible D match to TRBD1 (5 bases). V was clipped by 4 bases and J by 0 bases, with 8 bases between them. The CDR3 has 14 residues. The V gene's germline CDR1 is SGHRS and CDR2 YFSETQ. The CDR3 spells CASSTGSSGNTIYF. The DNA of the CDR3 is TGCGCCAGCAGCACAGGTTCCTCTGGAAACACCATATATTTT.